Below are 10 T cell receptor beta chains sequenced from a single sample in a study of PD-L1 blockade in urothelial cancer. Sequenced by immunoSEQ multiplex PCR; TCRdb stores in-frame clones only, minus some. The sample records some 24,000 clones, less than 90% being singletons. Specimen: PBMCs, collected around atezolizumab (anti-PD-L1) treatment. These receptors came from a man in his 70s with urothelial cancer.

This chain links TRBV10-1 with TRBJ2-2, with 8 bases fitting TRBD1. V shed 4 bases, J shed 7 bases, and the junction held 2 bases outside the gene matches. Germline V gene lookup returns CDR1 WNHNN and CDR2 SYGVQD (reference sequence). The CDR3 contains 13 residues. The CDR3 DNA reads TGCGCCAGCAGTGTCGGACAGGGCGGGGAGCTGTTTTTT. Its translation is CASSVGQGGELFF.

This clone was seen a single time. V and J are TRBV28 and TRBJ2-7, with TRBD1 matching 7 bases. The CDR3 runs 17 residues. The V gene end was trimmed by 0 bases and the J gene end by 0 bases; junction bases not matched to a gene: 8. Germline V gene data show CDR1 as MDHEN and CDR2 as SYDVKM. The CDR3 coding sequence is TGTGCCAGCAGTTTATGGGAGGACAGGTCTTACTCCTACGAGCAGTACTTC. It yields the protein CASSLWEDRSYSYEQYF.

The chain carries TRBV10-3 and TRBJ2-6, with 8 bases fitting TRBD1. The CDR3 loop spans 14 amino acids. Germline assignment: CDR1 ENHRY and CDR2 SYGVKD. V lost 8 bases and J lost 3; bases outside the gene matches: 3. CDR3 nucleotide sequence: TGTGCCATCCCAGGGGGCGGTGGGGCCAACGTCCTGACTTTC. The encoded protein is CAIPGGGGANVLTF.

The chain is built from TRBV7-8 and TRBJ1-1, with 7 positions matching TRBD1. V dropped 5 bases and J dropped 3; count of bases not matched to a gene: 9. This CDR3 is 15 amino acids long. Germline V gives CDR1 SGHVS, CDR2 FQNEAQ. The CDR3 bases are TGTGCCAGCAGCACCATCCGGGACAGCCACACTGAAGCTTTCTTT. As protein: CASSTIRDSHTEAFF.

This clone was counted only a few times. The J gene is TRBJ2-5, the V gene TRBV12-2; the table calls TRBD2, which could not be checked here. TRBV12-2 is reported as a pseudogene. The CDR3 contains 15 residues. CDR3 nucleotide sequence: TGTGCAAGTCGCTTAACACTAGCGGATAAAGAGACCCAGTACTTC. Translated: CASRLTLADKETQYF.

The chain joins TRBV5-5 to TRBJ2-1; TRBD2 aligns across 14 bases. Trimming at V came to 4 bases and at J to 8 bases, leaving 5 bases not matched to a gene. Germline V gene lookup returns CDR1 SGHKS and CDR2 YYEKEE (reference sequence). The CDR3 is 15 amino acids. Here the CDR3 reads CASSAGLAGDHEQFF. The DNA for the CDR3 is TGTGCCAGCAGCGCGGGACTAGCGGGAGACCATGAGCAGTTCTTC.

This clone is a singleton in its sample. V usage is TRBV7-3 and J usage is TRBJ2-1; 8 bases are a match to TRBD2. CDR1 is SGHTA and CDR2 is FQGTGA in the germline V gene. This CDR3 region has 19 residues. Trimming at V came to 5 bases and at J to 0 bases, leaving 15 bases not matched to a gene. The chain's CDR3 is CASSPLGLAGASSYNEQFF. The CDR3 DNA sequence: TGTGCCAGCAGCCCCCTGGGGCTAGCGGGCGCCAGCTCCTACAATGAGCAGTTCTTC.

This clone was recorded once. The chain recombines TRBV28 with TRBJ2-7; D gene ambiguous. The length of the CDR3 is 11 residues. CDR1 and CDR2 from the germline V gene are MDHEN and SYDVKM. V shed 6 bases and J shed 2 bases, with 5 bases lying between them. The CDR3 reads CASSTAYEQYF. CDR3 in DNA: TGTGCCAGCAGCACAGCCTACGAGCAGTACTTC.

The sample holds a few counts of this clone. This chain joins TRBV5-1 and TRBJ1-2, with D maybe TRBD1 (5 bases). Germline lookup yields CDR1 SGHRS and CDR2 YFSETQ. The CDR3 spans 14 residues. The V end lost 0 bases, the J end lost 7 bases, and 13 bases lay between the germline ends. CDR3 nucleotide sequence: TGCGCCAGCAGCTTGGGGCAGTTCGGGGGTGGCTACACCTTC. Translating gives CASSLGQFGGGYTF.

The chain couples TRBV30 to TRBJ1-2; weak D call: TRBD1 (5 bases). The CDR3 extends over 14 amino acids. CDR1 and CDR2 from the germline V gene are GTSNPN and SVGIG (reference sequence). The V end was cut by 3 bases, the J end by 4 bases, with 15 bases between. The CDR3 loop is CAWSAWTPSYGYTF. In nucleotides, the CDR3 is TGTGCCTGGAGCGCATGGACACCTAGCTATGGCTACACCTTC.